This passage covers 4 T cell receptor beta chains from one sample sequenced in a study of T cells after yellow fever vaccination. Each CDR3 protein gets one entry after TCRdb re-called the 5' RACE reads with MiXCR. The table records roughly 120,000 distinct CDR3 sequences, around 7.2% of them present only once. The sample here was CD4+ T cells sorted from PBMCs, taken around 45 days after the first yellow fever vaccination. The receptors were sampled from a man aged 18 to 29 who received the YFV17D yellow fever vaccine.

Only a few counts were recorded for this clonotype. The chain recombines TRBV5-4 with TRBJ2-7, with 8 positions matching TRBD2. Germline loops: CDR1 SGHNT, CDR2 YYREEE (reference sequence). The CDR3 runs 17 residues. Trimming at V came to 3 bases and at J to 3 bases, leaving 14 bases not matched to a gene. The CDR3 loop reads CASSSGGMSYSLYEQYF. CDR3 nucleotides: TGTGCCAGCAGCTCGGGAGGGATGTCTTACAGTCTCTACGAGCAGTACTTC.

Many counts were recorded for this clonotype. This rearrangement joins TRBV7-3 to TRBJ2-3; TRBD2 aligns across 8 bases. Germline V gene sequence: CDR1 SGHTA, CDR2 FQGTGA. V lost 1 base and J lost 0; bases outside the gene matches: 3. The CDR3 loop spans 16 amino acids. The CDR3 DNA reads TGTGCCAGCAGCTTAATTGGCGGGGGGAGCACAGATACGCAGTATTTT. Translated: CASSLIGGGSTDTQYF.

This clonotype was detected many times. The V and J genes are TRBV20-1 and TRBJ2-1; D ambiguous. CDR1 is DFQATT, CDR2 SNEGSKA, per germline (reference sequence). The CDR3 extends over 11 amino acids. V lost 4 bases and J 9 bases, leaving 10 bases between the germline ends. Written as DNA, the CDR3 is TGCAGTGCTAAGTGGCCCTCTGAGCAGTTCTTC. Its translation is CSAKWPSEQFF.

This sequence joins TRBV5-8 and TRBJ2-3; the D is unclear. V dropped 1 base and J dropped 1 base, with 7 bases sitting between them. The CDR3 is made up of 14 amino acids. CDR1 and CDR2 from the germline V gene are SGHTS and YDEGEE. In nucleotides, the CDR3 is TGTGCCAGCAGCTTGCAACTGGGCACAGATACGCAGTATTTT. Encoded protein: CASSLQLGTDTQYF.